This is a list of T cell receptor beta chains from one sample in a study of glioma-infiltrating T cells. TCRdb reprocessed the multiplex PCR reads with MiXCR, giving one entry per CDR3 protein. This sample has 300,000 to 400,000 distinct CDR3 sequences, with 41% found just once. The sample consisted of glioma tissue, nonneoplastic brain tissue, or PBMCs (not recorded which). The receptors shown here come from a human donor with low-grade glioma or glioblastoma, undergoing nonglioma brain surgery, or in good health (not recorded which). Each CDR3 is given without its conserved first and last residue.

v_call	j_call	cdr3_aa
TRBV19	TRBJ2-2	ASRGYTGELF
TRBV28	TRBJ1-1	ASSPHPGTLKSLNTEAF
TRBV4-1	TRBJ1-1	ASSQGTYTPNTEAF
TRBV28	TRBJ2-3	ASSLTRDPTDTQY
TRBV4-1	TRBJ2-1	ASSQDLAGFYNEQF
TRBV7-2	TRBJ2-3	ASSLVRHLEY
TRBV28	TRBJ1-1	ASRMGGGTEAF
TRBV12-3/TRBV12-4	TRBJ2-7	ASSSHTGNEQY
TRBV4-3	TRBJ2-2	ASSQDLPPSGRGYTGELF
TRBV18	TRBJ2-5	ASSPMGGYQETKY
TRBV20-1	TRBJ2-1	SARLWPSEHNEQF
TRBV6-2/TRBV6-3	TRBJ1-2	ASSYSPANYGYT
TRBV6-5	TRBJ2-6	ASSYSDSSGANVLT
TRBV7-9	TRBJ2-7	ASSLVNSYEQY
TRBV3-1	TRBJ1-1	ASSQMGGAF
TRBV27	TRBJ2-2	ASSPAPGLARF
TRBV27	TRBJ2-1	ASSYSKDGPSYNEQF
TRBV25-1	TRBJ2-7	ASSPPGKWGYYEQY
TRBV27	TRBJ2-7	ASRRTSGGSYEQY
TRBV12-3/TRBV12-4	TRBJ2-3	ASSPDGVSTDTQY
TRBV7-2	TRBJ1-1	ASSLLGDHTEAF
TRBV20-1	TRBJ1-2	SAKNTANYGYT
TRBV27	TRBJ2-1	ASSLLASGRPFNNEQF
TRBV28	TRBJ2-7	ASSSLGTGDYEQY
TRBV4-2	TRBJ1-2	ASSPVTWQYGYT
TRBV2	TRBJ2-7	ASRAGTGPYEQY